This T cell receptor (beta chain) originates from a study of blood T cell repertoires in COVID-19. This clone has just a few counts. Sequenced by immunoSEQ multiplex PCR; TCRdb stores in-frame clones only, minus some. The repertoire holds about 250,000 clones, with 80% to 90% as singletons. After removal of 4 bases from V and 0 bases from J, the junction contained 8 bases not matched to a gene. Germline CDR1 and CDR2: LGHDT and YNNKEL (reference sequence). CDR3 size: 16 residues. The sequence derives from a woman aged 40 to 50 who had been exposed to COVID-19. The sample was PBMCs or T cells enriched from blood (not recorded which). The chain carries TRBV3-1 (or the pseudogene TRBV3-2) and TRBJ2-5, with 7 bases matching TRBD2. Written as DNA, the CDR3 is TGTGCCAGCAGCCTAGAAGGGCGGGGGTACCAAGAGACCCAGTACTTC. Translation gives CASSLEGRGYQETQYF.